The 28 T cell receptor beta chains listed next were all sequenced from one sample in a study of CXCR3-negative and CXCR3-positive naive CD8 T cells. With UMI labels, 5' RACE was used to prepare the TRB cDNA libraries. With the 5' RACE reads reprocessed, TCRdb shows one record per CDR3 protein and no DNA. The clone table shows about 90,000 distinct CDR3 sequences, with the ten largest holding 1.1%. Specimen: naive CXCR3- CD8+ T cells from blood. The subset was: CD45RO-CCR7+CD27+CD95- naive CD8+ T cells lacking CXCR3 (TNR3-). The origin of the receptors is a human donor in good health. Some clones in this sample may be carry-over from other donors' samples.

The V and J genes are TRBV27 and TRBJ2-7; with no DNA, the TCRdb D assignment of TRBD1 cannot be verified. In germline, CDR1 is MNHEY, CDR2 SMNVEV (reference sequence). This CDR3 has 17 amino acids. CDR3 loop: CASRTPPGGAVIYEQYF.

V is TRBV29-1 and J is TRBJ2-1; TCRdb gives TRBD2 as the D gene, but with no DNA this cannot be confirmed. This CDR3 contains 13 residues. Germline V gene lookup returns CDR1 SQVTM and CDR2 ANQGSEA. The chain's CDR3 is CSVEGRPNNEQFF.

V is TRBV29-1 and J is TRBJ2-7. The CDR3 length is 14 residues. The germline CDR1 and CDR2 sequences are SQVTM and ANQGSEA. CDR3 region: CSVEDLGSRYEQYF.

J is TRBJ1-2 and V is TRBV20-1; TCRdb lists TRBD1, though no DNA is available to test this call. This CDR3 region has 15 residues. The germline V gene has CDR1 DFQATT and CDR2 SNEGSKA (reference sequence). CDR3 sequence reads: CSARVSTGSGYGYTF.

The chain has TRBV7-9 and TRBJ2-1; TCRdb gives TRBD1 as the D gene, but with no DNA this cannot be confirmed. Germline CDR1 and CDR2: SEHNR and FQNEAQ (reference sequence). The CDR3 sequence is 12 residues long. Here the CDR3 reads CASNQDRDEQFF.

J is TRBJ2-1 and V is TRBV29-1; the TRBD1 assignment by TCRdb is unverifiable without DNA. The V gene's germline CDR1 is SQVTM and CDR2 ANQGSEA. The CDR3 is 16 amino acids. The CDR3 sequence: CSVRNGGGSPYNEQFF.

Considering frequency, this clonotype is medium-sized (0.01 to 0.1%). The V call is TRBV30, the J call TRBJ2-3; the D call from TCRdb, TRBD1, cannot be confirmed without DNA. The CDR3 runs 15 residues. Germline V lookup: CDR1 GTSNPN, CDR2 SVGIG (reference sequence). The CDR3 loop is CAWSETGLGSDTQYF.

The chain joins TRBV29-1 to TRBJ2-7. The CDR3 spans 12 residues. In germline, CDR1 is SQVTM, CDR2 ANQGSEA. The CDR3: CSVEGEPYEQYF.

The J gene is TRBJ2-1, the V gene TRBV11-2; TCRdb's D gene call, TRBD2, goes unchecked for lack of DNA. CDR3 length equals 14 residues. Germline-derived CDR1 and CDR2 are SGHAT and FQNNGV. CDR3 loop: CASSFGGEYGEQFF.

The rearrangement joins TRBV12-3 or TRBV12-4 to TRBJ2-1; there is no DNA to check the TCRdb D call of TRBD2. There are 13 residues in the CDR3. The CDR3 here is CASSPQTSGDQFF.

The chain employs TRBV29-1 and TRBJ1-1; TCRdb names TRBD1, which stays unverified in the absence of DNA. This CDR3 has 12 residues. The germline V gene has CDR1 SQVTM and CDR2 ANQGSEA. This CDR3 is CSVATGGPEAFF. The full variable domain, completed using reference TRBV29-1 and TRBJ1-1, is SAVISQKPSRDICQRGTSLTIQCQVDSQVTMMFWYRQQPGQSLTLIATANQGSEATYESGFVIDKFPISRPNLTFSTLTVSNMSPEDSSIYLCSVATGGPEAFFGQGTRLTVV.

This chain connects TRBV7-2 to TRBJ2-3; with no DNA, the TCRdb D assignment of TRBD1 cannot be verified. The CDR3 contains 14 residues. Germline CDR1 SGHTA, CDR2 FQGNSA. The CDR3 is CASSLDSFSGTQYF.

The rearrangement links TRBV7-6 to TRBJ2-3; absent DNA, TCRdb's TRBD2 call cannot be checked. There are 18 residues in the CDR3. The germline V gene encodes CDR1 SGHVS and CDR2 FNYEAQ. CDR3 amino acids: CASSPESTSGRLSDTQYF.

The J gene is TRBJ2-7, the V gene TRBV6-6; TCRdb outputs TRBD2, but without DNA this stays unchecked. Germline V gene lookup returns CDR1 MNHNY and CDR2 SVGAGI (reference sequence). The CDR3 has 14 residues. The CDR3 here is CASSQAGSSYEQYF.

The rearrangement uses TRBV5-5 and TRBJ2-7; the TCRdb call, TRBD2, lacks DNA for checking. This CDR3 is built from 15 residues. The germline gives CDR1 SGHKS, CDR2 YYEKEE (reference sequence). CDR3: CASTPVAESSYEQYF.

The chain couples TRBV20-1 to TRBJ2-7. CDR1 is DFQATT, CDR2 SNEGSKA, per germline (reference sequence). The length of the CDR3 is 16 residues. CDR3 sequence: CSARDLASGESYEQYF.

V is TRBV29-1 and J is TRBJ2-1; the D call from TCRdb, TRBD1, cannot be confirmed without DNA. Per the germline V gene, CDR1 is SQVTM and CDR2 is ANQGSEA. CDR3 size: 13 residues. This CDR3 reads CSVGPRGESEQFF.

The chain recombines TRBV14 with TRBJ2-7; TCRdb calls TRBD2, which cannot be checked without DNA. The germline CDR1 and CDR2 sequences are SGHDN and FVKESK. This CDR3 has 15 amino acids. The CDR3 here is CASSFGLREGYEQYF.

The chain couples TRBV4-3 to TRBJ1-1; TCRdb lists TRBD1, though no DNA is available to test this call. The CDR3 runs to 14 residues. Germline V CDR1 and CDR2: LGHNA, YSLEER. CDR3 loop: CASSQDMGDTAALF.

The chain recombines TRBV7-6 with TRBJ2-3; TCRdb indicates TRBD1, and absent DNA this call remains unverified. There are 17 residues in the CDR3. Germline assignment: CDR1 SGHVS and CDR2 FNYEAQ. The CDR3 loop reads CASSLVRIQGATDTQYF.

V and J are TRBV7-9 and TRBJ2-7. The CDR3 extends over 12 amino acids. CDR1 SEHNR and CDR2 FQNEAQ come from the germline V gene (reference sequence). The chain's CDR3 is CASSLGLDEQYF.

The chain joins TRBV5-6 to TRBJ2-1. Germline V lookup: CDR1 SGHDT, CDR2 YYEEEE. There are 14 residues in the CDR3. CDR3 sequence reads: CASNPDGYYNEQFF.

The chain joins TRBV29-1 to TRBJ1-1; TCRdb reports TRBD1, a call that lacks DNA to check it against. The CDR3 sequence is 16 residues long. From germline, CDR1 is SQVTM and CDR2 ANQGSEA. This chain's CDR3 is CSVESSSGTGNTEAFF.

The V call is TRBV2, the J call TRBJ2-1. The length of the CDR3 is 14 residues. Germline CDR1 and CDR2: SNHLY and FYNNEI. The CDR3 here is CASSEADSYNEQFF.

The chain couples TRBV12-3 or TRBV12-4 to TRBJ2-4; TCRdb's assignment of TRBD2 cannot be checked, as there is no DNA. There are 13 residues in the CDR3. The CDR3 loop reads CASSGFRANIQYF.

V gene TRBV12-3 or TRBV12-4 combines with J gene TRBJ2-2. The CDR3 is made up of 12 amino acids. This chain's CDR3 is CASSGSTGELFF.

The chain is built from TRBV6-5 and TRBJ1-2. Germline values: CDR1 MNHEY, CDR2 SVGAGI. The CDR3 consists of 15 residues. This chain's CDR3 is CASSNLGGLDYGYTF.

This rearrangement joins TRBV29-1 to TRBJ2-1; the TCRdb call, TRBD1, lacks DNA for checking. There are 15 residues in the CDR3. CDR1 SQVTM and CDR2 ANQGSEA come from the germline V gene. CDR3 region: CSVEEGRPPGNEQFF.